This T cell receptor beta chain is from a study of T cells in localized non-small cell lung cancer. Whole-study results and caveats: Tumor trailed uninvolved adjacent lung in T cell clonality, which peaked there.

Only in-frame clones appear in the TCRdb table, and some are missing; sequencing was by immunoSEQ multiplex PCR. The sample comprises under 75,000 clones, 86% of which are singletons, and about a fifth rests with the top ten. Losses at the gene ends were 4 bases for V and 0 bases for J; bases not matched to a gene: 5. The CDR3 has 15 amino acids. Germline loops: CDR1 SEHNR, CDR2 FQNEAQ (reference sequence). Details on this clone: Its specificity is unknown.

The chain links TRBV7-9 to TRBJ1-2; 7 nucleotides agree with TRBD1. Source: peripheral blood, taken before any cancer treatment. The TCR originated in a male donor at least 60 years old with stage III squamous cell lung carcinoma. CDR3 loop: CASSWGGQANYGYTF. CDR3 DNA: TGTGCCAGCAGCTGGGGCGGACAGGCTAACTATGGCTACACCTTC.